This T cell receptor (beta chain) originates from a study of blood T cell repertoires in COVID-19. Study details: Sites in the United States, Italy and Spain provided acute and convalescent COVID-19 samples.

TCRdb's table, derived via immunoSEQ multiplex PCR, lists solely in-frame clones and lacks some. The table records roughly 190,000 clones, about 86% of them present only once. Sequencing was carried out using peripheral blood. The TCR comes from a human donor with acute or convalescent COVID-19. The donor label of this sample is uncertain.

The CDR3 nucleotides are TGTGCCAGCAGTTATCTCACTAGCGGGAGTTCGGATGAGCAGTTCTTC. Protein: CASSYLTSGSSDEQFF. The V call is TRBV6-5, the J call TRBJ2-1; 11 nucleotides match TRBD2. Germline assignment: CDR1 MNHEY and CDR2 SVGAGI. Unmatched junction bases numbered 9, after V lost 3 bases and J lost 8 bases. The CDR3 is 16 amino acids.